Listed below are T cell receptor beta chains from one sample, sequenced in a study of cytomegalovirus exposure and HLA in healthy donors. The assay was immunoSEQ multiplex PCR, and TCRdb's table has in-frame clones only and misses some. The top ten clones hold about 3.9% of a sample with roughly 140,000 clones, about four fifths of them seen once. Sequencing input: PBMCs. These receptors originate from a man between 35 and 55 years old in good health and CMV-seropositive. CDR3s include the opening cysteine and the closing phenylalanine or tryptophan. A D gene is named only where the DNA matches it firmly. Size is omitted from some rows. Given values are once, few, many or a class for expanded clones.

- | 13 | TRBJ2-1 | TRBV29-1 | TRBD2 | TGCAGCGTTGGCAGCGGGGGATACAATGAGCAGTTCTTC | CSVGSGGYNEQFF
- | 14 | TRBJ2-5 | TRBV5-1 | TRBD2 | TGCGCCAGCACCAGCAGCGGGGTAACAGAGACCCAGTACTTC | CASTSSGVTETQYF
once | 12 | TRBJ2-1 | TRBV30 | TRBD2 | TGTGCCTGGAGTGTGGGCGGGAGAACGAAGTTCTTC | CAWSVGGRTKFF
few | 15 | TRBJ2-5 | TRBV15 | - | TGTGCCACCAGCAGAGATCTCGGCGGACAAGAGACCCAGTACTTC | CATSRDLGGQETQYF
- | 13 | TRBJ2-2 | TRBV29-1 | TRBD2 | TGCAGCGTTAGCGGGAGCGGGACCGGGGAGCTGTTTTTT | CSVSGSGTGELFF
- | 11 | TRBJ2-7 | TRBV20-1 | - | TGCAGTGCTAGACGTTTCTACGAGCAGTACTTC | CSARRFYEQYF
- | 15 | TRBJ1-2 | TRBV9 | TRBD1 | TGTGCCAGCAGCGTAGGGGGTGGGACAGGTTATGGCTACACCTTC | CASSVGGGTGYGYTF
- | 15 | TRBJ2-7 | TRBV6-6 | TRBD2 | TGTGCCAGCAGCTTGGGGACTAGCGGAATCTACGAGCAGTACTTC | CASSLGTSGIYEQYF
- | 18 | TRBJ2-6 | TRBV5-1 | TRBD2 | TGCGCCAGCAGTTTTGGCGGGGGAATTGCCTCTGGGGCCAACGTCCTGACTTTC | CASSFGGGIASGANVLTF
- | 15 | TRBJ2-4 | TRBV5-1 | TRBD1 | TGCGCCAGCAGCCCCCCGGGACAGGGGTTTGACATTCAGTACTTC | CASSPPGQGFDIQYF
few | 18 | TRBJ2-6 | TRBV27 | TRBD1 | TGTGCCAGCAGTTTACAGGCAGGGGGCGCCTCTGGGGCCAACGTCCTGACTTTC | CASSLQAGGASGANVLTF
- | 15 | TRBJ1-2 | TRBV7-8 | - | TGTGCCAGCAGCATTTTTCAGGGAGGAGGATATGGCTACACCTTC | CASSIFQGGGYGYTF
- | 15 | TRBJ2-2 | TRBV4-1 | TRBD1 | TGCGCCAGCAGCATCCGGGACAGGAACACCGGGGAGCTGTTTTTT | CASSIRDRNTGELFF
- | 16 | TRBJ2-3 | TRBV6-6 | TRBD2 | TGTGCCAGCACTCCACCTACTAGCGGGAATTCAGATACGCAGTATTTT | CASTPPTSGNSDTQYF
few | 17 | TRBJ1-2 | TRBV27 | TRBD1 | TGTGCCAGCAGTCCTACTTCCGGACAGGGCCGGACGTATGGCTACACCTTC | CASSPTSGQGRTYGYTF
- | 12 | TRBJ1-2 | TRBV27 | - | TGTGCCAGCAGTCTACAGGGTTATGGCTACACCTTC | CASSLQGYGYTF
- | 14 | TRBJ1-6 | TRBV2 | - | TGTGCCAGCACCGCATCGGTTAAGCATTCACCCCTCCACTTT | CASTASVKHSPLHF
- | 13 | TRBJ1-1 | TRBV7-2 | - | TGTGCCAGCAGCTCACACGAGAACACTGAAGCTTTCTTT | CASSSHENTEAFF
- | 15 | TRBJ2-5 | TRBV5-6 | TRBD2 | TGTGCCAGCAGCTTGACGACTAGCGGACAAGAGACCCAGTACTTC | CASSLTTSGQETQYF
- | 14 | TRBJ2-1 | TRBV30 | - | TGTGCCTGGGACTTCCCACGGGGGTACAATGAGCAGTTCTTC | CAWDFPRGYNEQFF
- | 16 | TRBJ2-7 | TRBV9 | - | TGTGCCAGCAGCGTGGGGGGAATCCGGGGCTCCTACGAGCAGTACTTC | CASSVGGIRGSYEQYF
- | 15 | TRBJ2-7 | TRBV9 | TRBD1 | TGTGCCAGCAGCGTACTAGGGACAGGGGGCTACGAGCAGTACTTC | CASSVLGTGGYEQYF
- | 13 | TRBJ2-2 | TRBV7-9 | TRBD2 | TGTGCCAGAACCCGGGAGGGGACCGGGGAGCTGTTTTTT | CARTREGTGELFF
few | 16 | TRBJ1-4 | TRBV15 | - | TGTGCCACCAGCAGGACCCACGGGGCAACTAATGAAAAACTGTTTTTT | CATSRTHGATNEKLFF
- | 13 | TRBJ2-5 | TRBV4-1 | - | TGCGCCAGCAGCCAAGCTAGCAGCGAGACCCAGTACTTC | CASSQASSETQYF
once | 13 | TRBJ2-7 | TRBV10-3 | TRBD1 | TGTGCCATCAGAGGGACAGGGGACTACGAGCAGTACTTC | CAIRGTGDYEQYF
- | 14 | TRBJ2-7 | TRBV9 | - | TGTGCCAGCAGCGTAGCTGCCGGGGACTACGAGCAGTACTTC | CASSVAAGDYEQYF
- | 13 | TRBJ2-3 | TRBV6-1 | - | TGTGCCAGCAGACCCATAGCGGCGGATACGCAGTATTTT | CASRPIAADTQYF
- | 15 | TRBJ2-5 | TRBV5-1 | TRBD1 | TGCGCCAGCAGCTTGCACGGGACAGAACAAGAGACCCAGTACTTC | CASSLHGTEQETQYF
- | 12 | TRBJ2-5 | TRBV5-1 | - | TGCGCCAGCAGCAGACAGCAAGAGACCCAGTACTTC | CASSRQQETQYF
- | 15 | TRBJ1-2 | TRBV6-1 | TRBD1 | TGTGCCAGCAGTGAAGGTGGGACAGGGAACTATGGCTACACCTTC | CASSEGGTGNYGYTF
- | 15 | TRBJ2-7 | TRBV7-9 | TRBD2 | TGTGCCAGCACCCCGGCGGGACTAGAGAGCAACGAGCAGTACTTC | CASTPAGLESNEQYF
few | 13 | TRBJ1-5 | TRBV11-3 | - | TGTGCCAGCAGCCTAGACAGGAATCAGCCCCAGCATTTT | CASSLDRNQPQHF
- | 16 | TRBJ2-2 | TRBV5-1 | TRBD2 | TGCGCCAGCAGCGCCCGACTAGCGGGGGGAGCGGGGGAGCTGTTTTTT | CASSARLAGGAGELFF
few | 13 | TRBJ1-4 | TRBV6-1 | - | TGTGCCAGCAGTGAAAACAGGGATGAAAAACTGTTTTTT | CASSENRDEKLFF
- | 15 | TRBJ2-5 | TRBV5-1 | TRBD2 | TGCGCCAGCAGCTTCGGGACTAGCGGGAGAGAGGCCCAGTACTTC | CASSFGTSGREAQYF
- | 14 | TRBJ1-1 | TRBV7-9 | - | TGTGCCAGCAGCTTACGGGGGATGAACACTGAAGCTTTCTTT | CASSLRGMNTEAFF
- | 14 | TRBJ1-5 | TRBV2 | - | TGTGCCAGCAGAGCGGACAGCAACAATCAGCCCCAGCATTTT | CASRADSNNQPQHF
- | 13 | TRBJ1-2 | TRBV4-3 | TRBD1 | TGCGCCAGCAGCCAAGGAGGGGGCGATGGCTACACCTTC | CASSQGGGDGYTF
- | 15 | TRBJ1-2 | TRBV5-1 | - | TGCGCCAGCAGCTTGTCGGTTTTGACTAGACAAGGCTACACCTTC | CASSLSVLTRQGYTF
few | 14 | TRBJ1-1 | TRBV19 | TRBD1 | TGTGCCAGTAGTCCCTGGACAGGGTACACTGAAGCTTTCTTT | CASSPWTGYTEAFF
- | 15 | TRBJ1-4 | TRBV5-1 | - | TGCGCCAGCAGCTTTTCACAACCAACTAATGAAAAACTGTTTTTT | CASSFSQPTNEKLFF
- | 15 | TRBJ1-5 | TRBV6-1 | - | TGTGCCAGCAGTCCGCCCATTTCAGACAGCCAGCCCCAGCATTTT | CASSPPISDSQPQHF
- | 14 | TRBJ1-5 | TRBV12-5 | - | TGTGCTAGTGGTTTTATGGGGCTGGGTCATCCCCAGCATTTT | CASGFMGLGHPQHF
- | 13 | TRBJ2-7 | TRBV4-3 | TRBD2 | TGCGCCAGCAGCCCGGGACTAATCTACGAGCAGTACTTC | CASSPGLIYEQYF
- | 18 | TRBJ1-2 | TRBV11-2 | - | TGTGCCAGCAGCTTTGGTTCGGCACGACAGGCAAGGGGCTATGGCTACACCTTC | CASSFGSARQARGYGYTF
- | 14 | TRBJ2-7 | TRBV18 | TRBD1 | TGTGCCAGCTCACAGGGACAGGAGTACTACGAGCAGTACTTC | CASSQGQEYYEQYF
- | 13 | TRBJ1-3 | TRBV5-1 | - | TGCGCCAGCAGCTTTAGCTCTGGAAACACCATATATTTT | CASSFSSGNTIYF
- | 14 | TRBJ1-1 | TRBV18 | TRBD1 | TGTGCCAGCTCACCAACGACAGGGGGCACTGAAGCTTTCTTT | CASSPTTGGTEAFF
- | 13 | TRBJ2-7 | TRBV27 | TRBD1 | TGTGCCAGCAGACAGGGGGCTTCCTACGAGCAGTACTTC | CASRQGASYEQYF
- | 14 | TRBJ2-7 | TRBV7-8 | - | TGTGCCAGCAGCCTAGGGGTCGCGGGGTACGAGCAGTACTTC | CASSLGVAGYEQYF
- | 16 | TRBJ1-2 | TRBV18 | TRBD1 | TGTGCCAGCTCAAGTCGACCGGGACAGTTATCTTATGGCTACACCTTC | CASSSRPGQLSYGYTF
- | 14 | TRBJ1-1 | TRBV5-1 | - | TGCGCCAGCAGCGACTTTAGGTCGCCGGGAGAAGCTTTCTTT | CASSDFRSPGEAFF
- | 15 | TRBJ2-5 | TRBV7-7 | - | TGTGCTAGCAGCTTTGGGCTGGGAGGTCGAGAGACCCAGTACTTC | CASSFGLGGRETQYF
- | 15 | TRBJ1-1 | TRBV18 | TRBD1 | TGTGCCAGCTCCCCACGTGAGGGGGCGAACACTGAAGCTTTCTTT | CASSPREGANTEAFF